A selection of T cell receptor beta chains follows, all from one sample in a study of CD8 T cells in Susac syndrome. Each CDR3 protein gets one entry after TCRdb re-called the immunoSEQ multiplex PCR reads with MiXCR. The table has about 130,000 distinct CDR3 sequences, about 95% seen once. The sequenced material came from CD8+ T cells from PBMCs. The receptors shown here come from a human donor with Susac syndrome. CDR3s include the opening cysteine and the closing phenylalanine or tryptophan.

v_gene: TRBV5-4
CDR3aa: CASSLLTAKGIGYEQFF

v_gene: TRBV5-6
CDR3aa: CASSHQAGANVLTF

v_gene: TRBV4-1
CDR3aa: CASSQAPQGYDEQFF

v_gene: TRBV27
CDR3aa: CASSFDPRGYGYTF

v_gene: TRBV6-5
CDR3aa: CASSYTQGGGTEAFF

v_gene: TRBV28
CDR3aa: CASSSETEEGEKLFF

v_gene: TRBV6-1
CDR3aa: CASSGEGPAPYEQYF

v_gene: TRBV9
CDR3aa: CASGPSGQGYEQYF

v_gene: TRBV5-6
CDR3aa: CASGQGGEKLFF

v_gene: TRBV5-4
CDR3aa: CASGSTGPETQYF

v_gene: TRBV29-1
CDR3aa: CSVDVWTGDYGYTF

v_gene: TRBV20-1
CDR3aa: CSASGSGNEQFF

v_gene: TRBV20-1
CDR3aa: CSARPRLAGQTYEQYF

v_gene: TRBV4-2
CDR3aa: CASSEATGGPYEQYF

v_gene: TRBV4-1
CDR3aa: CASSHLLSGINQPQHF

v_gene: TRBV23-1
CDR3aa: CASSRSAEGDQETQYF

v_gene: TRBV30
CDR3aa: CAWNKDYEQYF

v_gene: TRBV27
CDR3aa: CASSRQGWIYEQYF

v_gene: TRBV20-1
CDR3aa: CSAREPGQGTEAFF

v_gene: TRBV3-1
CDR3aa: CASSQNDLAGGPLLTDTQYF

v_gene: TRBV10-3
CDR3aa: CAIGPEGAFF

v_gene: TRBV9
CDR3aa: CASSSGTDLGYTF